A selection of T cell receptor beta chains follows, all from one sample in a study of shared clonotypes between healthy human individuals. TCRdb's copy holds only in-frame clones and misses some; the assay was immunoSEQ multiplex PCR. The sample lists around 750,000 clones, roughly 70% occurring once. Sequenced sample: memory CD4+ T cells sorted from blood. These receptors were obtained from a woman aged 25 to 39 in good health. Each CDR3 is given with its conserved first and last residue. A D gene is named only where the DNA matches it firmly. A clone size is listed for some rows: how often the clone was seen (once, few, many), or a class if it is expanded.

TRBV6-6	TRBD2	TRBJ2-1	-	TGTGCCAGCAGTTACGAAGCGGGAGCCGACAATGAGCAGTTCTTC	CASSYEAGADNEQFF
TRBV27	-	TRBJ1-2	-	TGTGCCAGCAGTCCGTCGGGGGGGAATGGCTACACCTTC	CASSPSGGNGYTF
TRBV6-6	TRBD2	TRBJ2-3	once	TGTGCCAGCAGCCCGGCTAGCGGGTTAGTAGATACGCAGTATTTT	CASSPASGLVDTQYF
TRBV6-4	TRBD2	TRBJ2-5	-	TGTGCCAGCAGTCCCGGACTAGCGGGATCCCAAGAGACCCAGTACTTC	CASSPGLAGSQETQYF
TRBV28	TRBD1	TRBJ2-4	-	TGTGCCAGCAGTCCTTCGACAGGGACAATCAAAAACATTCAGTACTTC	CASSPSTGTIKNIQYF
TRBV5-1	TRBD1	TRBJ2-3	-	TGCGCCAGCAGCTCCCAGGGGGCAAAAGATACGCAGTATTTT	CASSSQGAKDTQYF
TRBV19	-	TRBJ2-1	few	TGTGCCAGTAGTATGCGCTCTCGGTTAAGCTCCTACAATGAGCAGTTCTTC	CASSMRSRLSSYNEQFF
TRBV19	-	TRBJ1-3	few	TGTGCCAGTAGTCCATTCGGTGGATCCTCTGGAAACACCATATATTTT	CASSPFGGSSGNTIYF
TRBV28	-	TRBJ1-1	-	TGTGCCAGCAGTTTACCCTGGACCCCCACAGCTGAAGCTTTCTTT	CASSLPWTPTAEAFF
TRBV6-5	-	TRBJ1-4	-	TGTGCCAGCAGTCAGGGGAGGGCTCCTAATGAAAAACTGTTTTTT	CASSQGRAPNEKLFF
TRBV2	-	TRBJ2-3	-	TGTGCCACATCATTAGCGGTTCACACAGATACGCAGTATTTT	CATSLAVHTDTQYF
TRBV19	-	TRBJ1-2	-	TGTGCCAGTTCACAACAGGGAGTCTATGGCTACACCTTC	CASSQQGVYGYTF
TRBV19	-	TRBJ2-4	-	TGTGCCAGTAGTATAAGCACTCAGGAGTGGGGCAAAAACATTCAGTACTTC	CASSISTQEWGKNIQYF
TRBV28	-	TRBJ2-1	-	TGTGCCAGCAGTTGGACAGTGGGGAATGAGCAGTTCTTC	CASSWTVGNEQFF
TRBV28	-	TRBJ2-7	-	TGTGCCAGCAGTTTCGGGCCCCCGAACTCCGAGCAGTACTTC	CASSFGPPNSEQYF
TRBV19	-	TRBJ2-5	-	TGTGCCAGTAGTATGGGGTACCAAGAGACCCAGTACTTC	CASSMGYQETQYF
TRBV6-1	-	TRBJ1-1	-	TGTGCCAGCAGTACCTGGGGAGGGCACACTGAAGCTTTCTTT	CASSTWGGHTEAFF
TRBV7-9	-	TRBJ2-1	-	TGTGCCAGCAGCCCAGGGGGTTCTAGCGGGCTTTACAATGAGCAGTTCTTC	CASSPGGSSGLYNEQFF
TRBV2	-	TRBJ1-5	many	TGTGCCAGCAGTGAAAGGGTTGGCAATCAGCCCCAGCATTTT	CASSERVGNQPQHF
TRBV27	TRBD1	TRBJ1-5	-	TGTGCCAGCAGTGGGAGACAGGGGACCAATCAGCCCCAGCATTTT	CASSGRQGTNQPQHF
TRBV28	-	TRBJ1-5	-	TGTGCCAGCAGTTCCACCGGGACCATGGATCAGCCCCAGCATTTT	CASSSTGTMDQPQHF
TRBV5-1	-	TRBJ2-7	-	TGCGCCAGCAGCTCCTCTAGCGAGCAGTACTTC	CASSSSSEQYF
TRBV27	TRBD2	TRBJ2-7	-	TGTGCCAGCAGTTTTCGGAGCGGGAGAAGCTCCTACGAGCAGTACTTC	CASSFRSGRSSYEQYF
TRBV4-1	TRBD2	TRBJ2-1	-	TGCGCCAGCAGCAAGGGACTAGCGAGCTCCTACAATGAGCAGTTCTTC	CASSKGLASSYNEQFF
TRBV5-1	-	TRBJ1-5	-	TGCGCCAGCAGCTTGTCTTCAGGAAGCAATCAGCCCCAGCATTTT	CASSLSSGSNQPQHF
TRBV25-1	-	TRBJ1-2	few	TGTGCCAGCAGGGGGGCTAACTATGGCTACACCTTC	CASRGANYGYTF
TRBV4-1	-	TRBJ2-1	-	TGCGCCAGCAGCCAAGGGGACGATGAGCAGTTCTTC	CASSQGDDEQFF
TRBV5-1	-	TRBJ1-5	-	TGCGCCAGCAGTGGGCGGGGCAATCAGCCCCAGCATTTT	CASSGRGNQPQHF
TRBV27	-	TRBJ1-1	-	TGTGCCAGCTCCTACAGGCCGAACACTGAAGCTTTCTTT	CASSYRPNTEAFF
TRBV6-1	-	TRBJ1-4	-	TGTGCCAGCAGTGAACCCGGCCACGGCCGAGGGATACTGTTTTTT	CASSEPGHGRGILFF
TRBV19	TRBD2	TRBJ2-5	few	TGTGCCAGTAGTAGCGGACTAGCGGGACAATGGGAGACCCAGTACTTC	CASSSGLAGQWETQYF
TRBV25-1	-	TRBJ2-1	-	TGTGCCAGCAGAGGACGCCACAACAATGAGCAGTTCTTC	CASRGRHNNEQFF
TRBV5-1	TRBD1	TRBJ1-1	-	TGCGCCAGCAGCTCCGGACAGGGTGGGAACACTGAAGCTTTCTTT	CASSSGQGGNTEAFF
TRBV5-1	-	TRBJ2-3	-	TGCGCCAGCGGAACTACAGGGAGCACAGATACGCAGTATTTT	CASGTTGSTDTQYF
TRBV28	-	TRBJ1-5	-	TGTGCCAGCGGAGGGGAACCAGCACAGCCCCAGCATTTT	CASGGEPAQPQHF
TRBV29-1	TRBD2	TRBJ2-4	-	TGCAGCGTTGGTGCTAGCGGAAAAAACATTCAGTACTTC	CSVGASGKNIQYF
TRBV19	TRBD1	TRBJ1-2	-	TGTGCCAGTTCCACAGGGGGCGCTCAAGATTATGGCTACACCTTC	CASSTGGAQDYGYTF
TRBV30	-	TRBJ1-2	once	TGTGCCTGGAGTCCAATGGTAGGGACCTATGGCTACACCTTC	CAWSPMVGTYGYTF
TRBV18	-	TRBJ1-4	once	TGTGCCAGCTCACCCGACGGAGCAACTAATGAAAAACTGTTTTTT	CASSPDGATNEKLFF
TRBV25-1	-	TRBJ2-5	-	TGTGCCAGCAGTGACCGTGACAGCCAAGAGACCCAGTACTTC	CASSDRDSQETQYF
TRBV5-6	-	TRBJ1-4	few	TGTGCCAGCAGCTTGGACCGGGACCGCTACATAAAACTGTTTTTT	CASSLDRDRYIKLFF
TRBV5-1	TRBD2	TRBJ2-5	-	TGCGCCAGCAGATACGGGACTAGCGGGAGTATGGAGACCCAGTACTTC	CASRYGTSGSMETQYF
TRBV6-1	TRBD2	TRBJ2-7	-	TGTGCCAGCAGTGGACTAGCAGCTTACGAGCAGTACTTC	CASSGLAAYEQYF
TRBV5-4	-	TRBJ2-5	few	TGTGCCAGCAGCGAGGATGGGCGGGGAGGCGGGGAGACCCAGTACTTC	CASSEDGRGGGETQYF
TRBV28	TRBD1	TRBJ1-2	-	TGTGCCAGCAGACGACAGGGCCGAGGTGGCTACACCTTC	CASRRQGRGGYTF
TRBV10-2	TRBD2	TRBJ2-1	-	TGCGCCAGCAGTGCCCTAGCGGGAGTCAATGAGCAGTTCTTC	CASSALAGVNEQFF
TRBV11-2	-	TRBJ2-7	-	TGTGCCAGCAGCTTACAGGCGGATTCCTACGAGCAGTACTTC	CASSLQADSYEQYF
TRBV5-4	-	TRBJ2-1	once	TGTGCCAGCAGCTTGAGCGCAGAGATCGATGAGCAGTTCTTC	CASSLSAEIDEQFF
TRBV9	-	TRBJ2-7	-	TGTGCCAGCAGCGTAGCTGAGCCGGACCACGAGCAGTACTTC	CASSVAEPDHEQYF
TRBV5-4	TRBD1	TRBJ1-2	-	TGTGCCAGCAGCTACGGACAGGATTTCTATGGCTACACCTTC	CASSYGQDFYGYTF
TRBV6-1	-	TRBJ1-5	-	TGTGCCAGCAGTTCCGACAGGAGTGGCAATCAGCCCCAGCATTTT	CASSSDRSGNQPQHF
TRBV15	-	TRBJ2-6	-	TGTGCCACCAGCACCCCTCCCCGGAGGCCAGGGGCCAACGTCCTGACTTTC	CATSTPPRRPGANVLTF